Each of the 31 T cell receptor beta chains below was sequenced from the same sample in a study of T-cell memory formation after mild COVID-19. TCRdb called the 5' RACE reads again in MiXCR, with one record for every CDR3 protein. Counted here are fewer than 350,000 distinct CDR3 sequences, roughly 13% occurring once; the ten biggest clones make up around 20%. Sequencing input: PBMCs or a T cell subset sorted from them (not recorded which). These receptor sequences come from a man younger than 35 who had mild COVID-19 (a few samples of this study predate the infection). Cell type and time point are not known.

This clonotype has at least ten counts. The V gene is TRBV5-1, the J gene TRBJ2-3, with D perhaps TRBD1 (6 bases). The CDR3 runs to 14 residues. V gave up 4 bases and J gave up 5 bases, with 14 bases separating them. The germline gives CDR1 SGHRS, CDR2 YFSETQ. The CDR3 DNA sequence: TGCGCCAGCAGCCCCTTACAGGGAGAAGATACGCAGTATTTT. As protein: CASSPLQGEDTQYF.

The chain is built from TRBV24-1 and TRBJ2-1, with D perhaps TRBD1 (5 bases). Trimming pared 2 bases from V and 8 bases from J, leaving 15 bases between. CDR1 and CDR2 (germline): KGHDR, SFDVKD. The CDR3 spans 15 residues. CDR3 bases: TGTGCCACCAGTGATTCCTCTAGGGGCGGCGATGAGCAGTTCTTC. Encoded protein: CATSDSSRGGDEQFF.

This clonotype was seen only once. This chain connects TRBV7-2 to TRBJ2-2; the D gene is possibly TRBD2 (5 bases). The CDR3 covers 15 residues. Trimming removed 5 bases at V and 1 base at J, with 11 bases between. Germline lookup yields CDR1 SGHTA and CDR2 FQGNSA. This CDR3 reads CASSPRRRNTGELFF. In DNA, the CDR3 is TGTGCCAGCAGCCCCCGGAGGCGGAACACCGGGGAGCTGTTTTTT.

This sequence joins TRBV5-1 and TRBJ1-5, with 8 bases aligning to TRBD1. Germline values: CDR1 SGHRS, CDR2 YFSETQ. Trimming cost V 4 bases and J 1 base; bases outside gene matches: 4. The CDR3 runs 15 residues. CDR3 in DNA: TGCGCCAGCAGCCCAGGGGGCATGAGCAATCAGCCCCAGCATTTT. Its protein is CASSPGGMSNQPQHF.

The J gene is TRBJ2-3, the V gene TRBV7-2, with TRBD1 as a possible D gene (6 bases). CDR3 size: 16 residues. From germline, CDR1 is SGHTA and CDR2 FQGNSA. The V gene lost 4 bases and the J gene lost 0 bases, with 14 bases spanning the gap. The CDR3 is CASSWAGQSSTDTQYF. As DNA, the CDR3 is TGTGCCAGCAGCTGGGCCGGACAGTCTAGCACAGATACGCAGTATTTT.

This clonotype was found a few times. CDR3 in amino acids: CSATTGRSTPEAFF. The CDR3 nucleotides read TGCAGTGCTACTACAGGCAGGAGCACCCCTGAAGCTTTCTTT. V gene TRBV20-1 combines with J gene TRBJ1-1, with D perhaps matching TRBD1 (5 bases). Per germline, CDR1 DFQATT and CDR2 SNEGSKA (reference sequence). The germline V and J ends were trimmed by 4 bases and 6 bases, with 18 bases remaining between them. The CDR3 is 14 amino acids.

This clonotype was seen a handful of times. This chain uses TRBV10-3 with TRBJ1-5; D is undetermined. V lost 8 bases and J 4 bases, leaving 15 bases between the germline ends. CDR1 ENHRY and CDR2 SYGVKD come from the germline V gene. This CDR3 comprises 14 residues. CDR3 protein: CAIRSADLNQPQHF. DNA of the CDR3: TGTGCCATCCGTTCGGCAGACTTAAATCAGCCCCAGCATTTT.

This chain connects TRBV30 to TRBJ2-2, with TRBD1 matching 7 bases. The junction had 2 bases not matched to a gene; V was cut back by 0 bases and J by 7 bases. Germline V gene sequence: CDR1 GTSNPN, CDR2 SVGIG (reference sequence). The CDR3 length is 13 residues. The CDR3 DNA follows: TGTGCCTGGAGTGTACAGGGGATCGGGGAGCTGTTTTTT. Translation gives CAWSVQGIGELFF.

This sequence joins TRBV12-3 or TRBV12-4 and TRBJ2-3, with D uncertain. Trimming left V 6 bases short and J 3 bases short, with 10 bases between. The CDR3 totals 13 residues. DNA of the CDR3: TGTGCCAGCAGCTACGACTGGACAGATACGCAGTATTTT. It codes for CASSYDWTDTQYF.

J is TRBJ1-2 and V is TRBV4-3; no definite D call. The V gene lost 3 bases and the J gene lost 2 bases, with 13 bases spanning the gap. There are 15 residues in the CDR3. Germline assignment: CDR1 LGHNA and CDR2 YSLEER. CDR3 coding DNA: TGCGCCAGCAGCCAGACCCTTCCCGACAACTATGGCTACACCTTC. Its protein product is CASSQTLPDNYGYTF.

This sequence joins TRBV2 and TRBJ2-7; the D call may be TRBD1 or TRBD2 (5 bases each). CDR3 length equals 13 residues. CDR1 and CDR2 from the germline V gene are SNHLY and FYNNEI. The V and J ends lost 8 bases and 0 bases respectively, with 11 bases between them. The chain's CDR3 is CASDGTSSYEQYF. CDR3 bases: TGTGCCAGCGATGGGACCAGCTCCTACGAGCAGTACTTC.

CDR3: CASSLDRGADQPQHF. CDR3 bases: TGTGCCAGCAGTTTAGACAGGGGGGCCGATCAGCCCCAGCATTTT. The chain is built from TRBV12-3 or TRBV12-4 and TRBJ1-5, with 8 bases lining up with TRBD1. Trimming at V came to 1 base and at J to 5 bases, leaving 4 bases not matched to a gene. This CDR3 contains 15 residues.

This chain connects TRBV6-2 or TRBV6-3 to TRBJ1-2, with D unresolved. Germline values: CDR1 MNHEY, CDR2 SVGEGT. The CDR3 totals 13 residues. With 3 bases removed from V and 3 bases from J, the gap between germline ends came to 8 bases. CDR3 bases: TGTGCCAGCAGTTATGGGCTGGACTATGGCTACACCTTC. This sequence encodes CASSYGLDYGYTF.

V is TRBV5-1 and J is TRBJ1-6; D ambiguous. Looked up from germline, CDR1 is SGHRS and CDR2 is YFSETQ. This CDR3 comprises 14 residues. V was shortened by 0 bases and J by 10 bases, with 11 bases between the two germline ends. The CDR3 protein is CASSLDPGGSPLHF. The CDR3, as DNA: TGCGCCAGCAGCTTGGATCCGGGTGGCTCACCCCTCCACTTT.

The V and J genes are TRBV2 and TRBJ2-7; D ambiguous. Between the trimmed V and J ends, which lost 4 bases and 4 bases, there was a span of 11 bases. The CDR3 consists of 13 residues. Looked up from germline, CDR1 is SNHLY and CDR2 is FYNNEI. The CDR3 nucleotides are TGTGCCAGCAGTGCCTCCAGTAGGTACGAGCAGTACGTC. Translated: CASSASSRYEQYV.

This clonotype was counted a few times. The chain carries TRBV5-1 and TRBJ2-5; D is ambiguous. This CDR3 region has 14 residues. CDR1 is SGHRS, CDR2 YFSETQ, per germline. V lost 0 bases and J 5 bases, leaving 11 bases between the germline ends. For the CDR3, the DNA is TGCGCCAGCAGCTTGGCCCCTCCGGCGGAGACCCAGTACTTC. Protein sequence: CASSLAPPAETQYF.

The gene calls are TRBV7-2 and TRBJ2-5; D perhaps matches TRBD2 (5 bases). The CDR3 runs to 16 residues. Germline assignment: CDR1 SGHTA and CDR2 FQGNSA. The V and J ends lost 5 bases and 5 bases respectively, with 21 bases between them. CDR3 in amino acids: CASSLDRLATRETQYF. In DNA form, the CDR3 reads TGTGCCAGCAGCCTCGATCGCCTAGCAACTAGGGAGACCCAGTACTTC.

The table lists this clonotype with many counts. The chain joins TRBV20-1 to TRBJ2-5; 9 bases fit TRBD2. J lost 4 bases, V lost 2 bases, and 8 bases had no gene match. The CDR3 covers 15 residues. Germline V gene lookup returns CDR1 DFQATT and CDR2 SNEGSKA (reference sequence). CDR3 sequence: CSARTPTAGGETQYF. CDR3 DNA sequence: TGCAGTGCTAGAACCCCCACAGCGGGGGGAGAGACCCAGTACTTC.

This clonotype was counted only a few times. J is TRBJ2-5 and V is TRBV5-1; D not resolved. This CDR3 has 13 residues. The V end was cut by 7 bases, the J end by 1 base, with 11 bases between. From germline, CDR1 is SGHRS and CDR2 YFSETQ. This chain's CDR3 is CASGAHSQETQYF. CDR3 in DNA: TGCGCCAGCGGCGCCCACAGCCAAGAGACCCAGTACTTC.

The chain carries TRBV10-2 and TRBJ1-5; 9 nucleotides align to TRBD1. CDR1 WSHSY and CDR2 SAAADI come from the germline V gene. V was pared by 10 bases and J by 2 bases, with 3 bases of the junction left unmatched. CDR3 length: 13 amino acids. The CDR3 DNA is TGCGCCACCCGGACAGGGGGCAATCAGCCCCAGCATTTT. Translation: CATRTGGNQPQHF.

The chain uses TRBV6-2 or TRBV6-3 and TRBJ2-1; D tentatively fits TRBD1 or TRBD2 (6 bases each). Germline values: CDR1 MNHEY, CDR2 SVGEGT. V was clipped by 5 bases and J by 9 bases, with 8 bases between them. The CDR3 sequence is 11 residues long. The DNA of the CDR3 is TGTGCCAGCAGTGAGGGGGGTGAGCAGTTCTTC. As protein: CASSEGGEQFF.

J is TRBJ2-3 and V is TRBV24-1; 8 bases fit TRBD2. The junction had 10 bases not matched to a gene; V was cut back by 3 bases and J by 3 bases. This CDR3 spans 17 amino acids. The germline V gene encodes CDR1 KGHDR and CDR2 SFDVKD. CDR3 bases: TGTGCCACCAGTGATCCTTACGGGGGGGGTCAGACAGATACGCAGTATTTT. Translating it yields CATSDPYGGGQTDTQYF.

The chain carries TRBV11-2 and TRBJ2-5; the D gene is possibly TRBD1 (5 bases). Germline CDR1 SGHAT, CDR2 FQNNGV. CDR3 length equals 21 residues. Deletions cut 2 bases from V and 0 bases from J, with 28 bases between. The CDR3 protein is CASSLLVGQGRPNEYQETQYF. The DNA of the CDR3 is TGTGCCAGCAGCTTACTTGTAGGTCAGGGCCGTCCCAACGAGTACCAAGAGACCCAGTACTTC. The full variable domain, rest sourced from reference TRBV11-2 and TRBJ2-5, is EAGVAQSPRYKIIEKRQSVAFWCNPISGHATLYWYQQILGQGPKLLIQFQNNGVVDDSQLPKDRFSAERLKGVDSTLKIQPAKLEDSAVYLCASSLLVGQGRPNEYQETQYFGPGTRLLVL.

This clonotype has a handful of counts. This sequence joins TRBV12-3 or TRBV12-4 and TRBJ2-6; TRBD2 matches at 7 bases. V lost 8 bases, J lost 0 bases, and 4 bases stayed unmatched. The CDR3 is 15 residues long. The CDR3 DNA reads TGTGCCAGCCCCCGGGGGGACTCTGGGGCCAACGTCCTGACTTTC. Translation: CASPRGDSGANVLTF.

This clonotype showed up just a few times. The chain is built from TRBV7-2 and TRBJ1-1; D call uncertain. CDR1 is SGHTA and CDR2 is FQGNSA in the germline V gene. Trimming stripped 0 bases from V and 6 bases from J, with 11 bases between. The CDR3 is 14 amino acids. Written as DNA, the CDR3 is TGTGCCAGCAGCTTAGCTTCCGGGATCCCTGAAGCTTTCTTT. Its translation is CASSLASGIPEAFF.

The chain couples TRBV15 to TRBJ2-7; a weak D match, TRBD2 (6 bases). The CDR3 has 12 amino acids. V lost 5 bases and J lost 10, with 15 bases in between. Germline-derived CDR1 and CDR2 are LNHNV and YYDKDF (reference sequence). The CDR3 is CATSGGGGNQYV. The CDR3 region has the DNA TGTGCCACCAGCGGGGGTGGCGGGAATCAGTACGTC.

This clonotype has a handful of counts. V usage is TRBV18 and J usage is TRBJ1-3; no clear D. Deletions cut 3 bases from V and 4 bases from J, with 16 bases between. From germline, CDR1 is KGHSH and CDR2 LQKENI. This CDR3 is 16 amino acids long. The CDR3, as DNA: TGTGCCAGCTCACCCCCTCCCCGCAGCAGAGGAAACACCATATATTTT. This encodes CASSPPPRSRGNTIYF.

This chain links TRBV20-1 with TRBJ1-4; no definite D call. Trimming pared 3 bases from V and 0 bases from J, leaving 23 bases between. CDR1 and CDR2 from the germline V gene are DFQATT and SNEGSKA (reference sequence). This CDR3 region has 19 residues. The DNA for the CDR3 is TGCAGTGCTAGCCCCATGGGTATCAGGACTTCTGCAACTAATGAAAAACTGTTTTTT. This translates into CSASPMGIRTSATNEKLFF.

This sequence joins TRBV29-1 and TRBJ2-1; D uncertain. The CDR3 contains 19 residues. Germline loops: CDR1 SQVTM, CDR2 ANQGSEA. The V gene lost 4 bases and the J gene lost 0 bases, with 25 bases spanning the gap. In DNA form, the CDR3 reads TGCAGCGTTGTGGTAAGATGGTTGGCGGTCCGATACTCCTACAATGAGCAGTTCTTC. Translated, it gives CSVVVRWLAVRYSYNEQFF.

This clonotype was detected only a few times. The CDR3 DNA sequence: TGCAGTGCTAGCCACTATGGCTACACCTTC. Translation gives CSASHYGYTF. The rearrangement uses TRBV20-1 and TRBJ1-2; no clear D. The germline V and J ends were trimmed by 3 bases and 3 bases, with 2 bases remaining between them. The CDR3 is 10 residues long. The germline gives CDR1 DFQATT, CDR2 SNEGSKA (reference sequence).

This clonotype was observed a few times. V gene TRBV20-1 combines with J gene TRBJ2-2; D uncertain. This CDR3 is 12 amino acids long. The V gene lost 2 bases and the J gene lost 7 bases, with 8 bases spanning the gap. CDR1 is DFQATT and CDR2 is SNEGSKA in the germline V gene (reference sequence). This CDR3 reads CSARQEVGELFF. Here the CDR3 DNA reads TGCAGTGCTAGACAAGAGGTCGGGGAGCTGTTTTTT.